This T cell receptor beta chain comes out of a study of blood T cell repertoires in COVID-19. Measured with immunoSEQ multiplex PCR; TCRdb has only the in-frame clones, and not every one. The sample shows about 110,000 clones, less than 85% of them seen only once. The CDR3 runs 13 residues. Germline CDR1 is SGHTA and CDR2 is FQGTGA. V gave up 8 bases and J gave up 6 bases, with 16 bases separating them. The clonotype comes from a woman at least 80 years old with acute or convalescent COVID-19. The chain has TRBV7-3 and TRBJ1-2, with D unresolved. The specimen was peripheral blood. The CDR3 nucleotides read TGTGCCAGCGGGTTTGGCAGTGAGGATGGCTACACCTTC. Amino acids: CASGFGSEDGYTF.